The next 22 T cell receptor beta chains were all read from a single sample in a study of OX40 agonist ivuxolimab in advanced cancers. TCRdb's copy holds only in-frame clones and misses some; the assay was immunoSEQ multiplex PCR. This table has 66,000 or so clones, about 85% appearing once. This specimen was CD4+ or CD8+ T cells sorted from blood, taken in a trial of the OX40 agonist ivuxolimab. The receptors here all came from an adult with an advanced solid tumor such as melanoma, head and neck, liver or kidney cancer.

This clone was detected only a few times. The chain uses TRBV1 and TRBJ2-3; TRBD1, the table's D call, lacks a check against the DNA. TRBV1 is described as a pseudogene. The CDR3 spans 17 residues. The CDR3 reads CTSSHHTDRRSTDTQYF. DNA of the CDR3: TGCACCAGCAGCCATCATACGGACAGGCGAAGCACAGATACGCAGTATTTT.

The CDR3 spells CASSKTTVSKDSPLHF. The CDR3 DNA is TGTGCCAGCAGCAAAACCACCGTTTCTAAGGATTCACCCCTCCACTTT. The chain employs TRBV25-1 and TRBJ1-6; D is undetermined. V lost 6 bases and J lost 8, with 20 bases in between. Germline CDR1 and CDR2: MGHDK and SYGVNS. The CDR3 is made up of 16 amino acids. The full variable domain, completed using reference TRBV25-1 and TRBJ1-6, is EADIYQTPRYLVIGTGKKITLECSQTMGHDKMYWYQQDPGMELHLIHYSYGVNSTEKGDLSSESTVSRIRTEHFPLTLESARPSHTSQYLCASSKTTVSKDSPLHFGNGTRLTVT.

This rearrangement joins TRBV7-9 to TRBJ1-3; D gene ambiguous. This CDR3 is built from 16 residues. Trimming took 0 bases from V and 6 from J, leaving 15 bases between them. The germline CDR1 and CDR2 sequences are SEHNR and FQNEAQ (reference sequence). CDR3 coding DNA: TGTGCCAGCAGCTTAGCTGACGTAGGTCGTGAAAACACCATATATTTT. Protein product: CASSLADVGRENTIYF.

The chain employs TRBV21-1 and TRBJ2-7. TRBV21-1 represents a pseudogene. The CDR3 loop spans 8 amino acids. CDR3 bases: TGTGCCAGCCCCGAGCAGTACTTC. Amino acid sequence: CASPEQYF.

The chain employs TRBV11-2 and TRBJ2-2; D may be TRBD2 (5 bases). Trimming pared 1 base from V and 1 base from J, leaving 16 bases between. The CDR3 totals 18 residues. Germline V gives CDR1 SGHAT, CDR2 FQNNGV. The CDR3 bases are TGTGCCAGCAGCTTAGTCCCTAGGGAGTCTGGGAACACCGGGGAGCTGTTTTTT. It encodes CASSLVPRESGNTGELFF.

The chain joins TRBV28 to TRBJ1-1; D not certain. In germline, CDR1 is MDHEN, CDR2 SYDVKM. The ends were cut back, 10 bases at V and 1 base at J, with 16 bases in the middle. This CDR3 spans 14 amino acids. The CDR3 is CATSEPRGNTEAFF. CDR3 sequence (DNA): TGTGCCACCTCCGAACCCCGAGGGAACACTGAAGCTTTCTTT. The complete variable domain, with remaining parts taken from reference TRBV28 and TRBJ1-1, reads DVKVTQSSRYLVKRTGEKVFLECVQDMDHENMFWYRQDPGLGLRLIYFSYDVKMKEKGDIPEGYSVSREKKERFSLILESASTNQTSMYLCATSEPRGNTEAFFGQGTRLTVV.

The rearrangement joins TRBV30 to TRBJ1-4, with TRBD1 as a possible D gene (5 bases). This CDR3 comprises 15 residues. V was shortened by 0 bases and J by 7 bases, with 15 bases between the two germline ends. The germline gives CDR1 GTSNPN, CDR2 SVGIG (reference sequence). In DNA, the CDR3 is TGTGCCTGGAGTGTACGTGGACAAATCGGTGAAAAACTGTTTTTT. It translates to CAWSVRGQIGEKLFF.

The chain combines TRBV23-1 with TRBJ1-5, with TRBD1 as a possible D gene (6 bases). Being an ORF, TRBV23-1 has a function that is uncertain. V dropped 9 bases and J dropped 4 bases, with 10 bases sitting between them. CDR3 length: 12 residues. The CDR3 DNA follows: TGCGCCAGGGGAGGGGGTAATCAGCCCCAGCATTTT. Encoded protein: CARGGGNQPQHF.

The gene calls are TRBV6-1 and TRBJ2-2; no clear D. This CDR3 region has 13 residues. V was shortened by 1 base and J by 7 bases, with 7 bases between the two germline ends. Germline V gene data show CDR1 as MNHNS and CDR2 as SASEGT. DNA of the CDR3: TGTGCCAGCAGTGAAGAGACGGGCGGGGAGCTGTTTTTT. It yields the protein CASSEETGGELFF.

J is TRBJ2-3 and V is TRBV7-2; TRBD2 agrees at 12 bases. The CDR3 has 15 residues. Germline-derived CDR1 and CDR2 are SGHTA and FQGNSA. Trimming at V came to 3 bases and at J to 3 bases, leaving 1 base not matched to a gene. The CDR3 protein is CASSFLAGGTDTQYF. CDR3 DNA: TGTGCCAGCAGCTTTCTAGCGGGGGGGACAGATACGCAGTATTTT.

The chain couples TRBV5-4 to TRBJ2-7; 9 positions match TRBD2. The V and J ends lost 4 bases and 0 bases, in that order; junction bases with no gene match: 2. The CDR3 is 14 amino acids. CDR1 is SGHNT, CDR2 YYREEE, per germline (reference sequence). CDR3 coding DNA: TGTGCCAGCAGCCAGCGGGGGGCCTCCTACGAGCAGTACTTC. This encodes CASSQRGASYEQYF.

The CDR3, as DNA: TGCGCCAGCAGCTTGTCCTTCGGGGACACCATATATTTT. It specifies CASSLSFGDTIYF. The chain is built from TRBV5-1 and TRBJ1-3; no firm D call. This CDR3 has 13 amino acids. Germline V CDR1 and CDR2: SGHRS, YFSETQ. Trimming removed 1 base from V and 8 bases from J, with 10 bases in between.

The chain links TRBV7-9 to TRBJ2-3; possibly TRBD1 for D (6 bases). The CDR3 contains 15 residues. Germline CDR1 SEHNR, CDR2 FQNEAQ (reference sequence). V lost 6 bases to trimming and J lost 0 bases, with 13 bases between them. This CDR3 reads CASRLTGASTDTQYF. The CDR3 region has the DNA TGTGCCAGCAGGTTGACAGGAGCTAGCACAGATACGCAGTATTTT.

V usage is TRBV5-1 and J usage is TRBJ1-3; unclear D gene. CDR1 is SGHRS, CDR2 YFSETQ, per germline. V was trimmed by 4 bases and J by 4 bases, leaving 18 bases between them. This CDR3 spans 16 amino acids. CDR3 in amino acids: CASSRDSGQTGNTIYF. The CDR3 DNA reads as TGCGCCAGCAGCCGAGATTCGGGCCAAACCGGAAACACCATATATTTT. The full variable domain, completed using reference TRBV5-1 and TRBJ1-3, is KAGVTQTPRYLIKTRGQQVTLSCSPISGHRSVSWYQQTPGQGLQFLFEYFSETQRNKGNFPGRFSGRQFSNSRSEMNVSTLELGDSALYLCASSRDSGQTGNTIYFGEGSWLTVV.

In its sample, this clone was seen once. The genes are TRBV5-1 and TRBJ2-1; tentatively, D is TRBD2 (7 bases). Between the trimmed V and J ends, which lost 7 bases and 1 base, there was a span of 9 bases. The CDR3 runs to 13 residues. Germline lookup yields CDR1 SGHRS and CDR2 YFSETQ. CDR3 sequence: CASGGASYNEQFF. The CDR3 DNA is TGCGCCAGCGGGGGGGCGTCCTACAATGAGCAGTTCTTC.

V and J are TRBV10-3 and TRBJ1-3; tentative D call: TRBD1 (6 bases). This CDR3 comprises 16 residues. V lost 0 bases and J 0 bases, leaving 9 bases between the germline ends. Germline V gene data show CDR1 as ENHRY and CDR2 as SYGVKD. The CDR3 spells CAISESGGYSGNTIYF. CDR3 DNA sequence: TGTGCCATCAGTGAGTCTGGGGGCTACTCTGGAAACACCATATATTTT.

CDR3 in amino acids: CASSQITGSTYEQYF. In DNA form, the CDR3 reads TGCGCCAGCAGCCAAATTACCGGTTCAACCTACGAGCAGTACTTC. This chain uses TRBV4-3 with TRBJ2-7; unclear D gene. CDR1 and CDR2 from the germline V gene are LGHNA and YSLEER. Between the trimmed V and J ends, which lost 2 bases and 2 bases, there was a span of 13 bases. CDR3 length: 15 amino acids.

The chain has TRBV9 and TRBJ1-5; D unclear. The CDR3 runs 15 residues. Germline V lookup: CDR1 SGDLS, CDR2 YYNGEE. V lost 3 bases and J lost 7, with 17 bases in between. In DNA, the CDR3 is TGTGCCAGCAGCGCGCAGGACTCACTTAGCCAGCCCCAGCATTTT. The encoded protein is CASSAQDSLSQPQHF.

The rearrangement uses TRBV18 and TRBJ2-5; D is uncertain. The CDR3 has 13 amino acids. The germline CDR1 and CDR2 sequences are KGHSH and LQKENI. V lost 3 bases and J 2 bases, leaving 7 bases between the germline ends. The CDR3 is CASSPSPQETQYF. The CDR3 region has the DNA TGTGCCAGCTCACCGTCCCCGCAAGAGACCCAGTACTTC. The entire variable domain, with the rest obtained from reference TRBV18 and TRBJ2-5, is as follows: NAGVMQNPRHLVRRRGQEARLRCSPMKGHSHVYWYRQLPEEGLKFMVYLQKENIIDESGMPKERFSAEFPKEGPSILRIQQVVRGDSAAYFCASSPSPQETQYFGPGTRLLVL.

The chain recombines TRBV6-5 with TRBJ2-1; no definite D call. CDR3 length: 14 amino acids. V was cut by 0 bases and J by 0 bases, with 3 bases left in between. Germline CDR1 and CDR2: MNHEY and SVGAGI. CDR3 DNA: TGTGCCAGCAGTTACTCGGACTCCTACAATGAGCAGTTCTTC. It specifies CASSYSDSYNEQFF.

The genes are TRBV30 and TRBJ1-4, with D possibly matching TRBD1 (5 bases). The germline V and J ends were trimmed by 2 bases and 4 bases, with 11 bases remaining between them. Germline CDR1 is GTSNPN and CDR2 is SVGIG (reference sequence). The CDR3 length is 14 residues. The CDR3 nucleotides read TGTGCCTGGAGTTGGGGGTCCTTTAATGAAAAACTGTTTTTT. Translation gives CAWSWGSFNEKLFF.

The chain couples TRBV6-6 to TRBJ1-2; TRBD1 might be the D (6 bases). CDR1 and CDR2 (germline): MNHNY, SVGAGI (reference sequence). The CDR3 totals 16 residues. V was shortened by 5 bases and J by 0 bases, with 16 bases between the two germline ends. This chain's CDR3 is CASSPPGDEANYGYTF. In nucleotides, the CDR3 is TGTGCCAGCAGTCCGCCAGGGGACGAAGCTAACTATGGCTACACCTTC.